This TCR beta chain was observed in a study of T cell responses to AZD1222 COVID-19 vaccine. This CDR3 comprises 14 residues. Per the germline V gene, CDR1 is SGHDN and CDR2 is FVKESK. V lost 8 bases and J lost 3; bases outside the gene matches: 9. Findings and limits, study-wide: Donors were mostly white British, more females; clonal diversity possibly underestimated. Repertoires were obtained solely post-peak T cell response. The span of vaccine-associated CD4 TCRs extended across spike, with dominance at 160-218 and 743-854.

On this clone itself: Its cognate antigen is unknown.

The table came from immunoSEQ multiplex PCR; TCRdb's copy has only in-frame clones and leaves some out. The sample lists about 50,000 clones, around nine tenths seen once, with roughly 14% in the top ten. The sample here was peripheral blood, taken on day 0 of AZD1222 vaccination. The TCR sequence derives from an adult in good health. V gene TRBV14 combines with J gene TRBJ2-7, with 8 bases lining up with TRBD2. CDR3 nucleotide sequence: TGTGCCAGCCGACGCGCCGGGACTAGCTACGAGCAGTACTTC. Translated: CASRRAGTSYEQYF.